The 17 T cell receptor beta chains below were found in one sample sequenced in a study of OX40 agonist ivuxolimab in advanced cancers. The assay was immunoSEQ multiplex PCR, and TCRdb's table has in-frame clones only and misses some. The sample holds 120,000 or so clones, approximately 89% seen once. The specimen comprised CD4+ or CD8+ T cells sorted from blood, sampled in a trial of the OX40 agonist ivuxolimab. These receptors were taken from an adult with an advanced solid tumor such as melanoma, head and neck, liver or kidney cancer.

Concerning this clone: One end of the junction varies from germline; a read error may be responsible. The rearrangement links TRBV7-6 to TRBJ1-1; tentative D call: TRBD1 (6 bases). Germline CDR1 is SGHVS and CDR2 is FNYEAQ. There are 13 residues in the CDR3. The chain's CDR3 is CVSSLRRTEEAFF. CDR3 DNA sequence: TGTGTCAGCAGCTTACGGCGGACAGAAGAAGCTTTCTTT.

On this clone itself: A junction boundary mismatches the germline segment, possibly from a read error. This chain uses TRBV7-2 with TRBJ1-1; 8 bases match TRBD1. Looked up from germline, CDR1 is SGHTA and CDR2 is FQGNSA. There are 13 residues in the CDR3. The CDR3 here is CASSTGQGFEAFF. The CDR3 DNA reads TGTGCCAGCAGCACTGGACAGGGCTTCGAAGCTTTTTTT.

The V and J genes are TRBV10-3 and TRBJ2-3; D gene uncertain. Germline-derived CDR1 and CDR2 are ENHRY and SYGVKD. V lost 4 bases and J 5 bases, leaving 4 bases between the germline ends. This CDR3 comprises 11 residues. CDR3 loop: CAISGKDTQYF. CDR3 sequence (DNA): TGTGCCATCAGTGGGAAAGATACGCAGTATTTT.

Turning to this clone: Mismatch with germline at one junction end may stem from a read error. CDR3 sequence: CATRRDRDSSYEQYF. CDR3 sequence (DNA): TGTGCCACCAGAAGAGACCGGGACAGCTCCTACGAGCAGTACTTC. The chain joins TRBV15 to TRBJ2-7; TRBD1 matches at 7 bases. CDR1 LNHNV and CDR2 YYDKDF come from the germline V gene (reference sequence). The CDR3 extends over 15 amino acids.

The rearrangement uses TRBV10-3 and TRBJ2-7; weak D call: TRBD1 (6 bases). Trimming left V 10 bases short and J 0 bases short, with 19 bases between. Germline values: CDR1 ENHRY, CDR2 SYGVKD. The CDR3 length is 15 residues. CDR3 DNA: TGTGCCAGCAACGATTGGCAGGGGAGCTCCTACGAGCAGTACTTC. Translation gives CASNDWQGSSYEQYF.

The chain has TRBV5-4 and TRBJ1-1; 7 bases fit TRBD1. Looked up from germline, CDR1 is SGHNT and CDR2 is YYREEE (reference sequence). This CDR3 region has 14 residues. Trimming at V came to 4 bases and at J to 0 bases, leaving 3 bases not matched to a gene. The CDR3 nucleotides read TGTGCCAGCAGCATGGGGACAGTGAACACTGAAGCTTTCTTT. Its protein product is CASSMGTVNTEAFF.

The chain is built from TRBV30 and TRBJ1-1; 7 bases align to TRBD1. The CDR3 has 14 residues. The ends lost 2 bases at V and 6 bases at J; junction bases unmatched: 9. The germline V gene has CDR1 GTSNPN and CDR2 SVGIG (reference sequence). The CDR3 DNA reads TGTGCCTGGAGTTTATTTCACAGGGGCTCTGAAGCTTTCTTT. Protein: CAWSLFHRGSEAFF.

The CDR3 loop is CAWRGLSLGTYEQYF. DNA for the CDR3: TGTGCCTGGAGGGGTCTCTCCCTCGGGACCTACGAGCAGTACTTC. The rearrangement uses TRBV30 and TRBJ2-7; D is possibly TRBD2 (5 bases). V lost 3 bases and J lost 2, with 17 bases in between. CDR3 length equals 15 residues. Looked up from germline, CDR1 is GTSNPN and CDR2 is SVGIG (reference sequence).

The genes are TRBV18 and TRBJ1-1, with D hard to call. Deletions cut 6 bases from V and 3 bases from J, with 11 bases between. Per the germline V gene, CDR1 is KGHSH and CDR2 is LQKENI. This CDR3 spans 13 amino acids. This CDR3 reads CASSELRDTEAFF. The DNA of the CDR3 is TGTGCCAGCTCGGAACTCCGGGACACTGAAGCTTTCTTT.

This clone is a singleton in its sample. V usage is TRBV7-2 and J usage is TRBJ2-4; 9 positions match TRBD2. The germline V gene encodes CDR1 SGHTA and CDR2 FQGNSA. Unmatched junction bases numbered 13, after V lost 3 bases and J lost 1 base. The CDR3 has 19 residues. DNA for the CDR3: TGTGCCAGCAGCTTTCTTGGCGGGAGGGCCTGGGTGGCCAAAAACATTCAGTACTTC. Translated: CASSFLGGRAWVAKNIQYF.

The V and J genes are TRBV6-6 and TRBJ2-4, with 7 positions matching TRBD2. Germline assignment: CDR1 MNHNY and CDR2 SVGAGI (reference sequence). This CDR3 contains 13 residues. Unmatched junction bases numbered 8, after V lost 10 bases and J lost 5 bases. CDR3 DNA: TGTGCCATTCAACCGGGGGGAGAAAACATTCAGTACTTC. Amino acids: CAIQPGGENIQYF.

This clone was counted only a few times. The chain employs TRBV2 and TRBJ1-6; possible D gene TRBD1, 6 bases. This CDR3 is built from 15 residues. Germline V lookup: CDR1 SNHLY, CDR2 FYNNEI. The V end was cut by 7 bases, the J end by 7 bases, with 17 bases between. CDR3 amino acids: CASNNGRGTNSPLHF. CDR3 coding DNA: TGTGCCAGCAATAACGGCAGGGGAACAAATTCACCCCTCCACTTT.

This chain joins TRBV5-5 and TRBJ1-1; D call uncertain. Germline loops: CDR1 SGHKS, CDR2 YYEKEE (reference sequence). Trimming stripped 1 base from V and 2 bases from J, with 9 bases between. The CDR3 runs 14 residues. This CDR3 is CASSLSQINTEAFF. The DNA of the CDR3 is TGTGCCAGCAGCTTGAGTCAGATCAACACTGAAGCTTTCTTT.

The rearrangement joins TRBV19 to TRBJ2-5; D is ambiguous. Trimming took 3 bases from V and 1 from J, leaving 6 bases between them. In germline, CDR1 is LNHDA, CDR2 SQIVND (reference sequence). The CDR3 extends over 13 amino acids. The CDR3 protein is CASSIRPQETQYF. DNA for the CDR3: TGTGCCAGTAGTATCAGACCCCAAGAGACCCAGTACTTC.

This clone was seen a few times. The rearrangement uses TRBV30 and TRBJ1-3; D remains ambiguous. The V gene lost 8 bases and the J gene lost 1 base, with 24 bases spanning the gap. The V gene's germline CDR1 is GTSNPN and CDR2 SVGIG (reference sequence). There are 17 residues in the CDR3. In DNA form, the CDR3 reads TGTGCCATACACTCCGAGGCGCCCTGGGGATCTGGAAACACCATATATTTT. This gives the protein CAIHSEAPWGSGNTIYF.

This chain joins TRBV12-5 and TRBJ2-3, with 10 bases matching TRBD2. The CDR3 is made up of 15 amino acids. In germline, CDR1 is LGHNT, CDR2 FRNRAP. Germline trimming cut 5 bases from V and 4 bases from J; bases unmatched to any gene: 6. Here the CDR3 reads CASGLSGGAADTQYF. Here the CDR3 DNA reads TGTGCTAGTGGTCTCAGCGGGGGGGCGGCAGATACGCAGTATTTT.

This chain joins TRBV19 and TRBJ1-2; D is ambiguous. Germline V gene data show CDR1 as LNHDA and CDR2 as SQIVND (reference sequence). Trimming took 7 bases from V and 7 from J, leaving 16 bases between them. The CDR3 is 13 amino acids. CDR3 coding DNA: TGTGCCAGTACCAATACTCGGGGTGGTGGCTACACCTTC. Translating gives CASTNTRGGGYTF.